A selection of T cell receptor beta chains follows, all from one sample in a study of identical twins. From the 5' RACE reads, TCRdb called clonotypes with MiXCR, one entry per CDR3 protein. The data show approximately 94,000 distinct CDR3 sequences, around 5.5% seen once. The sample taken for sequencing was memory T cells sorted from blood. Receptors were obtained from a woman in her fifties or sixties in good health. Both conserved end residues are part of each CDR3. A D gene is named only where the DNA matches it firmly. Only some rows state a clone size, as once, few, many or a class for expanded clones.

v_call: TRBV20-1
d_call: .
j_call: TRBJ1-5
clone_size: many
cdr3_nt: TGCAGTGCTAAGCGGGGGGATCGGCAGCCCCAGCATTTT
cdr3_aa: CSAKRGDRQPQHF

v_call: TRBV5-1
d_call: .
j_call: TRBJ1-1
clone_size: many
cdr3_nt: TGCGCCAGCAGCCTAGAACCGAACACTGAAGCTTTCTTT
cdr3_aa: CASSLEPNTEAFF

v_call: TRBV5-1
d_call: .
j_call: TRBJ2-7
clone_size: many
cdr3_nt: TGCGCCAGCAGAAGGACGGGGACCTACGAGCAGTACTTC
cdr3_aa: CASRRTGTYEQYF

v_call: TRBV30
d_call: .
j_call: TRBJ2-3
clone_size: many
cdr3_nt: TGTGCCTGGACTAGTGCAGATACGCAGTATTTT
cdr3_aa: CAWTSADTQYF

v_call: TRBV29-1
d_call: .
j_call: TRBJ2-1
clone_size: many
cdr3_nt: TGCAGCGTTGAAGATCTGAAGGCGGGTTTAGACTACAATGAGCAGTTCTTC
cdr3_aa: CSVEDLKAGLDYNEQFF

v_call: TRBV5-1
d_call: .
j_call: TRBJ1-4
clone_size: many
cdr3_nt: TGCGCCAGCAGCTTGGATAGGAGACCTAATGAAAAACTGTTTTTT
cdr3_aa: CASSLDRRPNEKLFF

v_call: TRBV6-6
d_call: TRBD2
j_call: TRBJ2-1
clone_size: many
cdr3_nt: TGTGCCAGCAGACCTAGCGGGAGCTCTTACAATGAGCAGTTCTTC
cdr3_aa: CASRPSGSSYNEQFF

v_call: TRBV13
d_call: TRBD1
j_call: TRBJ2-7
clone_size: few
cdr3_nt: TGTGCCAGCAGCTTACGACAGGGACGCGGCGAGCAGTACTTC
cdr3_aa: CASSLRQGRGEQYF

v_call: TRBV6-5
d_call: .
j_call: TRBJ2-3
clone_size: many
cdr3_nt: TGTGCCAGCAGTCCCCAACATCCCTCTGGAGGACTGAAGCAGTATTTT
cdr3_aa: CASSPQHPSGGLKQYF

v_call: TRBV6-6
d_call: .
j_call: TRBJ1-5
clone_size: few
cdr3_nt: TGTGCCAGCACCCCGGCAGGGGATAATCAGCCCCAGCATTTT
cdr3_aa: CASTPAGDNQPQHF

v_call: TRBV25-1
d_call: .
j_call: TRBJ2-3
clone_size: many
cdr3_nt: TGTGCCAGCACCTTTAACCAGCTCGATACGCAGTATTTT
cdr3_aa: CASTFNQLDTQYF

v_call: TRBV18
d_call: .
j_call: TRBJ1-1
clone_size: few
cdr3_nt: TGTGCCAGCTCGGGAGGAATATCAATGAACACTGAAGCTTTCTTT
cdr3_aa: CASSGGISMNTEAFF

v_call: TRBV20-1
d_call: .
j_call: TRBJ1-5
clone_size: many
cdr3_nt: TGCAGTGCTCGAGGGCCGGCCAATCAGCCCCAGCATTTT
cdr3_aa: CSARGPANQPQHF

v_call: TRBV29-1
d_call: .
j_call: TRBJ1-1
clone_size: many
cdr3_nt: TGCAGCGTTGAGCCATTGGGTCACACTGAAGCTTTCTTT
cdr3_aa: CSVEPLGHTEAFF

v_call: TRBV12-3/TRBV12-4
d_call: TRBD2
j_call: TRBJ2-2
clone_size: medium-sized
cdr3_nt: TGTGCCAGCAGTTCCCTAAGCGGGGCGAACACCGGGGAGCTGTTTTTT
cdr3_aa: CASSSLSGANTGELFF

v_call: TRBV5-1
d_call: .
j_call: TRBJ2-1
clone_size: many
cdr3_nt: TGCGCCAGCAGCCCAAATGCAGTCTCCTACAATGAGCAGTTCTTC
cdr3_aa: CASSPNAVSYNEQFF

v_call: TRBV4-2
d_call: .
j_call: TRBJ2-5
clone_size: many
cdr3_nt: TGTGCCAGCAGCACAGGAATAAGCCAAGAGACCCAGTACTTC
cdr3_aa: CASSTGISQETQYF

v_call: TRBV12-3/TRBV12-4
d_call: .
j_call: TRBJ1-6
clone_size: many
cdr3_nt: TGTGCCAGCAGTTTAACTAACGCCCTCCACTTT
cdr3_aa: CASSLTNALHF

v_call: TRBV15
d_call: .
j_call: TRBJ2-2
clone_size: many
cdr3_nt: TGTGCCACCAGCAGAGATTTCCGCGGGGAGCTGTTTTTT
cdr3_aa: CATSRDFRGELFF

v_call: TRBV6-1
d_call: TRBD2
j_call: TRBJ2-5
clone_size: many
cdr3_nt: TGTGCCAGCAGTGAAGCGACTAGCGGGACCCTCCCAGAGACCCAGTACTTC
cdr3_aa: CASSEATSGTLPETQYF

v_call: TRBV3-1
d_call: .
j_call: TRBJ2-1
clone_size: few
cdr3_nt: TGTGCCAGCAGCCAGGGGCCGAGCCCCAATGAGCAGTTCTTC
cdr3_aa: CASSQGPSPNEQFF

v_call: TRBV15
d_call: .
j_call: TRBJ1-1
clone_size: few
cdr3_nt: TGTGCCACCAGCAGAGATGTGGGAGGGACGCCGCTCGGAGCTTTCTTT
cdr3_aa: CATSRDVGGTPLGAFF

v_call: TRBV18
d_call: .
j_call: TRBJ1-1
clone_size: .
cdr3_nt: TGTGCCAGCTCACCCTTGAGGGGGAGGACTGAAGCTTTCTTT
cdr3_aa: CASSPLRGRTEAFF

v_call: TRBV5-1
d_call: TRBD2
j_call: TRBJ2-1
clone_size: many
cdr3_nt: TGTGCCAGTAGCTCTAGCGGGGGCTACAATGAGCAGTTCTTC
cdr3_aa: CASSSSGGYNEQFF

v_call: TRBV6-5
d_call: .
j_call: TRBJ2-5
clone_size: .
cdr3_nt: TGTGCCAGCAGTTACTCTCTACCACAAGAGACCCAGTACTTC
cdr3_aa: CASSYSLPQETQYF

v_call: TRBV24-1
d_call: TRBD2
j_call: TRBJ2-1
clone_size: few
cdr3_nt: TGTGCCACCAGTGATTTTTCCGGGGAGGGGAGCGATGAGCAGTTCTTC
cdr3_aa: CATSDFSGEGSDEQFF